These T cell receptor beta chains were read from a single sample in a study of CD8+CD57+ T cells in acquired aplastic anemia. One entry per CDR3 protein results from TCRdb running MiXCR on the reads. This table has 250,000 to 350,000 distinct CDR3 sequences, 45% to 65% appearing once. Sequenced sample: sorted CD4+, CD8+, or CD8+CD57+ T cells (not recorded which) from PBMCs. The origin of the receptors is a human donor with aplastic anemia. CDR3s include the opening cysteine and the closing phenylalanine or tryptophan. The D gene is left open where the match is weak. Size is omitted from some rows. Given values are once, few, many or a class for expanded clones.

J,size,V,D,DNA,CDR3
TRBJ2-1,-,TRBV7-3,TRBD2,TGTGCCAGCAGCCCACACCTAGCGGGGGGGTGGAATGAGCAGTTCTTC,CASSPHLAGGWNEQFF
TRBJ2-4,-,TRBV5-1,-,TGCGCCAGCAGCTTGATGCCACACCCGGTAGGAGACATTCAGTACTTC,CASSLMPHPVGDIQYF
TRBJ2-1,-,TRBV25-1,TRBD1,TGTGCCAGCAGTGACCCCGGGACAGGGGCCTACAATGAGCAGTTCTTC,CASSDPGTGAYNEQFF
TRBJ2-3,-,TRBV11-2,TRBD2,TGTGCCAGCAGCCCCGGGGGGTCCTCCAACACAGATACGCAGTATTTT,CASSPGGSSNTDTQYF
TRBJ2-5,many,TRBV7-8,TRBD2,TGTGCCAGCAGCTGGGGGGGACAAGAGACCCAGTACTTC,CASSWGGQETQYF
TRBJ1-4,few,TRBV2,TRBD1,TGTGCCAGCTATGGAACCGACAGGGGATGGGGTGAAAAACTGTTTTTT,CASYGTDRGWGEKLFF
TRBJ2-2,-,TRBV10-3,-,TGTGCCATCGGTAAGAGCGTGAACACCGGGGAGCTGTTTTTT,CAIGKSVNTGELFF
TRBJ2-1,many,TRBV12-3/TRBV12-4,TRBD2,TGTGCCAGCAGAACTAGCGGGAGGGCCGATGAGCAGTTCTTC,CASRTSGRADEQFF
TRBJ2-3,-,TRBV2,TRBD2,TGTGCCAGCAGTGAAGCGGGTGGCGGGAGGAGGTCAGATACGCAGTATTTT,CASSEAGGGRRSDTQYF
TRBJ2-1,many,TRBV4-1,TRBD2,TGCGCCAGCAGCCGGGCGGGGGGGCCGACCTACAATGAGCAGTTCTTC,CASSRAGGPTYNEQFF
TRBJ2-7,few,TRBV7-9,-,TGTGCCAGCAGCTCCGACCCCTACGAGCAGTACTTC,CASSSDPYEQYF
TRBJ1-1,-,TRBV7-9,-,TGTGCCAGCAGCCCTAGGTTGACAAGGACTGAAGCTTTCTTT,CASSPRLTRTEAFF
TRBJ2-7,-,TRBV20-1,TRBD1,TGCAGTGCTAGAGTCGCAGGGGGCGGGTACGAGCAGTACTTC,CSARVAGGGYEQYF
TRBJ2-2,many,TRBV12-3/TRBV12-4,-,TGTGCCAGCAGTTTACTTCCAGGAGGCGGAGATACCGGGGAGCTGTTTTTT,CASSLLPGGGDTGELFF
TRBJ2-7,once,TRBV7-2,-,TGTGCCAGCAGCTTAGGGGAGGCATACGAGCAGTACTTC,CASSLGEAYEQYF
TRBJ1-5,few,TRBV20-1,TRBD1,TGCAGTGCTAGCAGGGGGACAGGAGGTCAGCCCCAGCATTTT,CSASRGTGGQPQHF
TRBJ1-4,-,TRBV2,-,TGTGCCAGCAGTCCAGGGCATGAAAAACTGTTTTTT,CASSPGHEKLFF
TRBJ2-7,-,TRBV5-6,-,TGTGGATCGGGGCAGGGAGCCTACGAGCAGTACTTC,CGSGQGAYEQYF
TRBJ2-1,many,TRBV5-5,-,TGTGCCAGCAGCTTGACATTGAGCTCCTACAATGAGCAGTTCTTC,CASSLTLSSYNEQFF
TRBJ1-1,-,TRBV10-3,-,TGTGCCATCAGTGAGCCGAAGGCCCCATACACTGAAGCTTTCTTT,CAISEPKAPYTEAFF
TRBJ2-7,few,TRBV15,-,TGTGCCACCAGCAGGGACATGGGAGGCTACGAGCAGTACTTC,CATSRDMGGYEQYF
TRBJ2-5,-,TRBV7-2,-,TGTGCCAGCAGCTCGGGATACAAGAGAAACCAGTACTTC,CASSSGYKRNQYF
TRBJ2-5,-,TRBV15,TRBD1,TGTGCCACCAGCATTAATAAAGCGGGGACAGGGTGGCGAGAGACCCAGTACTTC,CATSINKAGTGWRETQYF
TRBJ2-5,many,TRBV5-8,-,TGTGCCAGCAGCCTAGGACCGGGGGAGACCCAGTACTTC,CASSLGPGETQYF
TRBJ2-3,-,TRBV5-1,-,TGCGCCAGCAGCTTACCCCGAGGCGGGAGCACAGATACGCAGTATTTT,CASSLPRGGSTDTQYF
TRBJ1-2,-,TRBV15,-,TGTGCCACCAGCAGAGACAGGGACCCTGGCTACACCTTC,CATSRDRDPGYTF
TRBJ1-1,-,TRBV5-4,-,TGTGCCAGCAGCCCGAACCCTTCCCACACTGAAGCTTTCTTT,CASSPNPSHTEAFF
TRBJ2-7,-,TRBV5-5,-,TGTGCCAGCAGCTTCTGGGACGAGCAGTACTTC,CASSFWDEQYF
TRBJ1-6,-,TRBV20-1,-,TGCAGTGCTAGAGTTTATTCGGGGGCTCTGAGCTCCTATAATTCACCCCTCCACTTT,CSARVYSGALSSYNSPLHF
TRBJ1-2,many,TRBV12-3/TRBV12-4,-,TGTGCCAGCAGCAGCACCGAGGGAGGCTATGGCTACACCTTC,CASSSTEGGYGYTF
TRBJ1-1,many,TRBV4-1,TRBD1,TGCGCCAGCAGCCAACCCAGGGGGACCACTGAAGCTTTCTTT,CASSQPRGTTEAFF
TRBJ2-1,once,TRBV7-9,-,TGTGCCAGCAGTTTTTCTAGCAGCCGCAATGAGCAGTTCTTC,CASSFSSSRNEQFF
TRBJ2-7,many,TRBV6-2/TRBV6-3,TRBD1,TGTGCCAGCAAATCAATCGGGACAGGAGTTTACGAGCAGTACTTC,CASKSIGTGVYEQYF
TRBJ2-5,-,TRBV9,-,TGTGCCAGCAGCTTTAATGGGCAGGGGGAGACCCAGTACTTC,CASSFNGQGETQYF
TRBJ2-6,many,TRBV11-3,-,TGTGCCAGCAGTGGGGGGAACCCTGGGGCCAACGTCCTGACTTTC,CASSGGNPGANVLTF
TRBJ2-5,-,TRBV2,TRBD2,TGTGCCAGCAGTGAAGCGTACGTGGCTAGCGGGACCCAGTACTTC,CASSEAYVASGTQYF
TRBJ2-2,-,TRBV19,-,TGTGCCAGTAACCCAGGCGTTGGGGAGCTGTTTTTT,CASNPGVGELFF
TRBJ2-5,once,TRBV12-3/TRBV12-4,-,TGTGCCAGCAGTCCCCGGGGATTCGAAGTGACCCAGTACTTC,CASSPRGFEVTQYF
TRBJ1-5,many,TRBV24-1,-,TGTGCCACCTCGGAAGGGATCAATCAGCCCCAGCATTTT,CATSEGINQPQHF
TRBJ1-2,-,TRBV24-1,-,TGTGCCACCAGTGATCCGACAAGCGGCTACACCTTC,CATSDPTSGYTF
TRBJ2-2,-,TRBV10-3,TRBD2,TGTGCCATCACTGGGATTCGGCAGGGCGGGAGGGGCTCCTGGCACCGGGGAGCTGTTTTT,CAITGIRQGGRGSWHRGAVF
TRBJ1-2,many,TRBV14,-,TGTGCCAGCAGCCAAGGAGGTGCTGGCTACACCTTC,CASSQGGAGYTF
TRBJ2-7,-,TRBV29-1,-,TGCAGCGGGGGGGATCTGTACGAGCAGTACTTC,CSGGDLYEQYF
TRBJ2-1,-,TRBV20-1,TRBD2,TGCAGTGCGGCGGGACTAGCTGATGAGCAGTTCTTC,CSAAGLADEQFF
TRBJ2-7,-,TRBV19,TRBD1,TGTGCCAGTAGTAGTCGGGGACAGTCCCGCTCCTACGAGCAGTACTTC,CASSSRGQSRSYEQYF
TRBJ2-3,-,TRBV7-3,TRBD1,TGTGCCAGCAGCCTCGGACAGGGGGCACCTGGCACAGATACGCAGTATTTT,CASSLGQGAPGTDTQYF
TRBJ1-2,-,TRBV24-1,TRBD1,TGTGCCACCAGTGCTACATCTCCAGGGGGCTATGGCTACACCTTC,CATSATSPGGYGYTF
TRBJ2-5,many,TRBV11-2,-,TGTGCCAGCAGCCTAACCCCGTTTGGTCAAGAGACCCAGTACTTC,CASSLTPFGQETQYF
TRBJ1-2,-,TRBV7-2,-,TGTGCCAGCAGCCAAGATACAGCCGTAAACTATGGCTACACCTTC,CASSQDTAVNYGYTF
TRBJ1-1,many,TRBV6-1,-,TGTGCCAGCAGTGAATGGGCAGGGAAGGGTAAAGACACTGAAGCTTTCTTT,CASSEWAGKGKDTEAFF
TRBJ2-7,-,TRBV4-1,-,TGCGCCAGCAGCCAAGGCCGGGACGGCACACACGAGCAGTACTTC,CASSQGRDGTHEQYF
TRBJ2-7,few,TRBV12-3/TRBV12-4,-,TGTGCCAGCAGTTTCGGGCAGGACTACGAGCAGTACTTC,CASSFGQDYEQYF
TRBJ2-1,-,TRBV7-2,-,TGTGCCAGCAGCTCCCGTGAGCAGTTCTTC,CASSSREQFF
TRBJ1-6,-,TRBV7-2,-,TGTGCCAGCAGCTTAGAAGTATTAGGTTCACCCCTCCACTTT,CASSLEVLGSPLHF
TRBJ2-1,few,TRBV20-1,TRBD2,TGCAGTGCTAGTACGACTAGCGGGGGACCTGAGCAGTTCTTC,CSASTTSGGPEQFF